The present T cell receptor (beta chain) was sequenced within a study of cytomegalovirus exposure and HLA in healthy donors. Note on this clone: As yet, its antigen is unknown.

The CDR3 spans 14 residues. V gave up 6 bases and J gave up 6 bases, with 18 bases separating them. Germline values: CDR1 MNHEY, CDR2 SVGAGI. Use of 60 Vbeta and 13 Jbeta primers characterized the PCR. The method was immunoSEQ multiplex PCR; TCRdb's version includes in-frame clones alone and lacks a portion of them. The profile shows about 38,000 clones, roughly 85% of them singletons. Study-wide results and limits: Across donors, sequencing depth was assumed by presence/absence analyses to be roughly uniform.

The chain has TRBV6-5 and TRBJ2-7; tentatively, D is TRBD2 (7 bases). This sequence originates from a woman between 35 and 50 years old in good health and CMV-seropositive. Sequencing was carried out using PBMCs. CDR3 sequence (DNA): TGTGCCAGCAGCTTGGGGGGGGGCGCACCCGAGCAGTACTTC. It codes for CASSLGGGAPEQYF.